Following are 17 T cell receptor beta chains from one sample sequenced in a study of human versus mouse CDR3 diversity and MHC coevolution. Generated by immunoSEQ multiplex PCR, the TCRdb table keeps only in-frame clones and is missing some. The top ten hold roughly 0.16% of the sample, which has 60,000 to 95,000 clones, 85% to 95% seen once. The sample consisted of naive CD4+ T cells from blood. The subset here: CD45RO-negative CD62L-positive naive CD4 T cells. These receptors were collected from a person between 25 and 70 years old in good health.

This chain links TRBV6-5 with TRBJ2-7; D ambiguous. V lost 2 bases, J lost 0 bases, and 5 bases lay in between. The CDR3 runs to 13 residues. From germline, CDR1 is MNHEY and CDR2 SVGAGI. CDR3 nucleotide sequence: TGTGCCAGCAGTTACGCTAGCTCCTACGAGCAGTACTTC. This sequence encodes CASSYASSYEQYF.

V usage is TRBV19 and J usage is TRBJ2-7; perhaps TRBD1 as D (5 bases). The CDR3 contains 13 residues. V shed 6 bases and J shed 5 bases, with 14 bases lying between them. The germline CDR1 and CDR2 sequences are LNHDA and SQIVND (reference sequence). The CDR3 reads CASSIGAGHEQYF. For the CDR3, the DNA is TGTGCCAGTAGCATTGGGGCAGGGCACGAGCAGTACTTC.

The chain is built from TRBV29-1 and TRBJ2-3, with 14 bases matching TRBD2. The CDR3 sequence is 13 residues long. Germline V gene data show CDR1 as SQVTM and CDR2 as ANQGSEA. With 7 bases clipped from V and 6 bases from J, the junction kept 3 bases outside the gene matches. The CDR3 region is CSGWTSGRDTQYF. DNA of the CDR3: TGCAGCGGTTGGACTAGCGGGAGGGATACGCAGTATTTT.

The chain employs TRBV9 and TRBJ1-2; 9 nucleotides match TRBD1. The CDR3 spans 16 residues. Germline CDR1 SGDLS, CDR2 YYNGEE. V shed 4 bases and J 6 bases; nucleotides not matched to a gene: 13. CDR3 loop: CASSPLSGTGIHGYTF. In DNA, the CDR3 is TGTGCCAGCAGCCCATTGAGCGGGACAGGGATCCATGGCTACACCTTC.

CDR3 nucleotides: TGCGCCAGCAGCTCGCAGGGTTCGTATGGCTACACCTTC. It specifies CASSSQGSYGYTF. The V gene is TRBV5-1, the J gene TRBJ1-2, with D perhaps matching TRBD1 (5 bases). The germline CDR1 and CDR2 sequences are SGHRS and YFSETQ. The length of the CDR3 is 13 residues. Trimming removed 3 bases from V and 5 bases from J, with 11 bases in between.

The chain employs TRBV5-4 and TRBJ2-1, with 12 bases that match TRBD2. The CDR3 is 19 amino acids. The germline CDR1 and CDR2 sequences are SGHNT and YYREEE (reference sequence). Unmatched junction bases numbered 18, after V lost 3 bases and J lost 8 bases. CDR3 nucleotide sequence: TGTGCCAGCAGCTCAATCCTCAGACTAGCGGGAGAGCTTCAAGATGAGCAGTTCTTC. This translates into CASSSILRLAGELQDEQFF.

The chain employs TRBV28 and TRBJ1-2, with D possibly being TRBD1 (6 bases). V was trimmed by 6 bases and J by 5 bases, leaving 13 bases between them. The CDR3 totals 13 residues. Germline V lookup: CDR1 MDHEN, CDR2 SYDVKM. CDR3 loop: CASRGRGVYGYTF. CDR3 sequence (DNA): TGTGCCAGCAGGGGGAGGGGGGTTTATGGCTACACCTTC.

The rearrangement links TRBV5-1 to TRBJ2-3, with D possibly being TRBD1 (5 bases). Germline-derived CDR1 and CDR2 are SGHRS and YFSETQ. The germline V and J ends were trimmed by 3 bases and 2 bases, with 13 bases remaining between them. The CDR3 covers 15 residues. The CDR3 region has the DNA TGCGCCAGCAGCTCGGACACTCATCCCACAGATACGCAGTATTTT. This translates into CASSSDTHPTDTQYF.

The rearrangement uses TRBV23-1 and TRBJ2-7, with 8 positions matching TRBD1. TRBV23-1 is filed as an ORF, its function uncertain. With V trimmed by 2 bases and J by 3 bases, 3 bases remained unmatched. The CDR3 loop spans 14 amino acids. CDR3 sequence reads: CASSQTGTGYEQYF. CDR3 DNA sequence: TGCGCCAGCAGTCAAACTGGGACAGGCTACGAGCAGTACTTC.

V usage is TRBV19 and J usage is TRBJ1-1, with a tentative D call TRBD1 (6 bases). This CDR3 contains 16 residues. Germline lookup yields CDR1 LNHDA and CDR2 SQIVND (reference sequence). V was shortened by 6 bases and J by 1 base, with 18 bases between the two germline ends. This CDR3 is CASRHPPTGSNTEAFF. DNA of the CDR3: TGTGCCAGTAGACACCCTCCCACAGGGTCGAACACTGAAGCTTTCTTT.

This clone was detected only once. CDR3 sequence (DNA): TGTGCCAGCAGCGTCGGGCCCTCCGGGAACTCCTACGAGCAGTACTTC. Translating it yields CASSVGPSGNSYEQYF. The chain recombines TRBV9 with TRBJ2-5, with a possible D match to TRBD2 (5 bases). Judging by the DNA end, TRBJ2-7 fits better; the J call may be wrong. Germline V gene sequence: CDR1 SGDLS, CDR2 YYNGEE. The CDR3 spans 16 residues.

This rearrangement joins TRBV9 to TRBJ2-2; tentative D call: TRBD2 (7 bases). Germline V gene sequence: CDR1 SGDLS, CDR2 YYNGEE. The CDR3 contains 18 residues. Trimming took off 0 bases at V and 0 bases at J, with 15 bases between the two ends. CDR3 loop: CASSVGPAGTSNTGELFF. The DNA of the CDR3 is TGTGCCAGCAGCGTAGGCCCAGCGGGGACATCGAACACCGGGGAGCTGTTTTTT.

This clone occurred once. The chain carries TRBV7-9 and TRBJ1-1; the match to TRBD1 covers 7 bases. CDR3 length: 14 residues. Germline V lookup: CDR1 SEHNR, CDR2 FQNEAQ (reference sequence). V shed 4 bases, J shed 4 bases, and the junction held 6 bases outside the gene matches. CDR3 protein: CASSSQTGPTEAFF. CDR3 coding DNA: TGTGCCAGCAGCTCGCAGACAGGGCCCACTGAAGCTTTCTTT.

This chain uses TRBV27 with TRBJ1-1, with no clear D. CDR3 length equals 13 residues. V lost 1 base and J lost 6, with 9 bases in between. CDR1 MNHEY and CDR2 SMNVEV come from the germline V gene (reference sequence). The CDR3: CASSLFSGSEAFF. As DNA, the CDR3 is TGTGCCAGCAGTTTATTCTCGGGGTCTGAAGCTTTCTTT.

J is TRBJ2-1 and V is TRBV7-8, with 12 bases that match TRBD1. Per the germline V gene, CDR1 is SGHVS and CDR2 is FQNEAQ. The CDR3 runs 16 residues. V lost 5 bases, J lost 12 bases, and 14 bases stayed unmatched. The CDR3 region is CASSRGQGAGYIGQFF. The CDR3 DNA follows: TGTGCCAGCAGCAGGGGACAGGGGGCGGGCTACATAGGGCAGTTCTTC. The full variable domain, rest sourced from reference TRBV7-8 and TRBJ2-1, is GAGVSQSPRYKVAKRGQDVALRCDPISGHVSLFWYQQALGQGPEFLTYFQNEAQLDKSGLPSDRFFAERPEGSVSTLKIQRTQQEDSAVYLCASSRGQGAGYIGQFFGPGTRLTVL.

CDR3 in DNA: TGTGCCAGCAGTTTAGGTGCTGGGACAGGGTTATTTGGCGGAAACACCATATATTTT. Translated: CASSLGAGTGLFGGNTIYF. The chain has TRBV28 and TRBJ1-3, with 9 bases matching TRBD1. This CDR3 spans 19 amino acids. With V trimmed by 2 bases and J by 4 bases, 15 bases remained unmatched. The germline gives CDR1 MDHEN, CDR2 SYDVKM.

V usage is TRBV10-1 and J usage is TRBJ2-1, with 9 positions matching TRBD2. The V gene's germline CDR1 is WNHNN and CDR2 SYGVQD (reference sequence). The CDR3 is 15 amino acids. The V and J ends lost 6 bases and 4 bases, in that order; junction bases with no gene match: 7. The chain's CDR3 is CASRVIAGEYNEQFF. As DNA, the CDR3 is TGCGCCAGCAGAGTAATAGCGGGAGAGTACAATGAGCAGTTCTTC.